This T cell receptor (beta chain) stems from a study of long-term antiretroviral therapy in people with HIV. Survey-level immunoSEQ v3.0 assays were run. Method: immunoSEQ multiplex PCR; TCRdb's copy keeps in-frame clones and lacks some. The repertoire holds about 20,000 clones, with 80% to 95% as singletons. The V gene's germline CDR1 is MGHDK and CDR2 SYGVNS. V dropped 1 base and J dropped 4 bases, with 13 bases sitting between them. This CDR3 has 15 amino acids. Here the sequenced sample was unsorted PBMCs, taken 4.4 years after starting antiretroviral therapy. The chain carries TRBV25-1 and TRBJ2-5; tentatively, D is TRBD2 (5 bases). The sequence was collected from a woman aged 50 to 65 with HIV. CDR3 sequence (DNA): TGTGCCAGCAGTGAATGGGGAGTTTCGAGAGAGACCCAGTACTTC. Its protein is CASSEWGVSRETQYF.